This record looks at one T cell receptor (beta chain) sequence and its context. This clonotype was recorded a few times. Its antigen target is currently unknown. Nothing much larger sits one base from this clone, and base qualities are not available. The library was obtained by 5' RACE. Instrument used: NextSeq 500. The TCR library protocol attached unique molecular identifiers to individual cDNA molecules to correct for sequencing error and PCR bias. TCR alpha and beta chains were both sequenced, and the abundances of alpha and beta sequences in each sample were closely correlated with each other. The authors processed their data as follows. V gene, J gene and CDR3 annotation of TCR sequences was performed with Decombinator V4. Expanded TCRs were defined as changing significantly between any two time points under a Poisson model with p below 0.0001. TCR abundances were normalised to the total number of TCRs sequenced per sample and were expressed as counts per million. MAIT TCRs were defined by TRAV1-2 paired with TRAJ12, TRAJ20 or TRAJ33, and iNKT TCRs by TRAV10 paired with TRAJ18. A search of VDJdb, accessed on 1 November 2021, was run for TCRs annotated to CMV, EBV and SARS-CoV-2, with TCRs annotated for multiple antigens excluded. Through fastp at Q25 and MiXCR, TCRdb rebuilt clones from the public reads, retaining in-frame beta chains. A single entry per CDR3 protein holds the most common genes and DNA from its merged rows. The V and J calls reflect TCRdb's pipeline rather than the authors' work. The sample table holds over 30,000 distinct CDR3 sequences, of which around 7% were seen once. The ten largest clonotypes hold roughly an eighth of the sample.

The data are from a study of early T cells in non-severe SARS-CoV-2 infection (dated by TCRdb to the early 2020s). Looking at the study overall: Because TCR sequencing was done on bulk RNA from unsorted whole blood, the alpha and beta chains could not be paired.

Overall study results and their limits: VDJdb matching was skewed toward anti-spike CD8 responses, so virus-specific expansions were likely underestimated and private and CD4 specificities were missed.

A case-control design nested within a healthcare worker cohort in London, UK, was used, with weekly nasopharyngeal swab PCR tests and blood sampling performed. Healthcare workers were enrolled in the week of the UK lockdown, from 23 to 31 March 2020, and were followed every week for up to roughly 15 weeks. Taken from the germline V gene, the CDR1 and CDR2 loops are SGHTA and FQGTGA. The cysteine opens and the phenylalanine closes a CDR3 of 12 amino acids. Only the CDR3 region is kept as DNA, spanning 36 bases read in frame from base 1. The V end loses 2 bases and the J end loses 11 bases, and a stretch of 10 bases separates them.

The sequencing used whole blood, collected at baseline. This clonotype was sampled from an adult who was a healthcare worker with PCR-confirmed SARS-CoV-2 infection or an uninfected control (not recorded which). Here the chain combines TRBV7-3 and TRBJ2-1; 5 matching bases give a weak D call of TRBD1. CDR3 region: CASSLRQGKQFF. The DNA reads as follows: TGTGCCAGCAGCTTACGGCAGGGCAAGCAGTTCTTC. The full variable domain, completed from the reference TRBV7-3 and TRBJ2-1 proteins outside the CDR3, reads GAGVSQTPSNKVTEKGKYVELRCDPISGHTALYWYRQSLGQGPEFLIYFQGTGAADDSGLPNDRFFAVRPEGSVSTLKIQRTERGDSAVYLCASSLRQGKQFFGPGTRLTVL.